The entry below gives a single T cell receptor beta chain sequence along with its context. Which antigen it targets is not known. Per-base quality was not reported, and no clone a single base away is much larger than it. V was cut back by 4 bases and J by 0 bases, leaving a gap of 13 bases between them. CDR1 and CDR2, per the germline V gene, are ENHRY and SYGVKD. Measured from the cysteine to the phenylalanine, the CDR3 is 15 residues long. Left in the record is the CDR3 DNA by itself, 45 bases read in frame from the first base. Adjacent normal breast tissue was collected roughly 1.8-4 cm away from the tumor, rinsed in PBS and stored in prechilled RNAlater. Because of high lipid content and low cell density, about 90-340 mg of normal breast tissue was often needed to obtain sufficient DNA. The study profiled bulk TCR beta-chain repertoires in matched peripheral blood, tumor and adjacent normal breast tissue taken from approximately 15 patients with early-stage breast cancer. Genomic DNA was extracted with the Qiagen AllPrep DNA/RNA Mini kit.

Two independent genomic DNA replicates were amplified for each sample, with 0.5 ug used for blood and around 1.5 ug for tumor or normal breast. TCRB sequencing of genomic DNA was carried out with the ImmunoSeq Intro kit according to the manufacturer's instructions. Multiplex PCR was run for 25 to 35 cycles using proprietary primers and spike-in control sequences for absolute quantification. An 87-bp fragment spanning the CDR3 and flanking V and J genes was sequenced with single-end 150-bp reads. Each lane of an Illumina MiSeq using version 3.0 chemistry carried seven multiplexed samples, with two replicates per sample. The paper's data handling went like this. Raw data were processed with the vendor's proprietary pipeline, and both replicates were merged into a single result per sample. Productive rearrangements sharing the V-gene family, CDR3 amino acid sequence and J-gene segment were defined as clonotypes. Clonality was computed as 1 minus the normalized Shannon entropy (Pielou evenness) of TCRB abundances. To estimate T cell density, the total number of templates was divided by the input cell count, which was inferred from how much DNA went in. Recon, run with its default parameters, was used to estimate overall repertoire diversity and clonality. Clonotypes with over 0.1% abundance in tumor and at least 32-fold higher abundance in tumor than in normal breast were defined as tumor-enriched. TCRdb took this table from immuneACCESS and kept in-frame rearrangements with V and J called. Such tables lack part of the clones; where checked against another copy, unresolved V genes explain under half of the gap, and the rest is unexplained. Clone size and V and J calls were adopted from that table, with D and trimming inferred from the DNA. The sample includes 8,500 to 10,000 clones, with 60% to 85% observed a single time. The ten largest clones add up to approximately 10% of the sample.

This entry comes from a study of early stage breast cancer tumors (dated by TCRdb to 2016 to 2017). Notes on the research overall: Of the roughly 16 invasive breast tumors, about a dozen were found to be estrogen receptor-positive, progesterone receptor-positive and HER2-negative. About 65% of the 12 ER+/PR+/HER2- tumors were invasive ductal carcinomas, while the other four were invasive lobular carcinomas. A read coverage of roughly 10-fold per sample was achieved on average. Across all samples, 2 million to 3 million templates representing over a million unique clonotypes were detected.

Results and caveats for the whole study, not just this receptor: Repertoires from blood and normal breast were more alike than repertoires from blood and tumor, and in about 90% of the 16 patients, comparing each tissue with blood separated tumor from normal. The small cohort size prevented analysis by tumor subtype. Tumors showed about 2.3-fold higher T cell density and higher clonality than adjacent normal breast tissue. Enriched TCRB sequences shared across patients were found to be mostly commonly generated sequences that were unlikely to play an important role in the tumor microenvironment. Bulk genomic DNA sequencing of unsorted cells missed chain pairing and functional markers such as CD4, CD8 and FOXP3.

The rearranged chain carries TRBV10-3 and TRBJ2-7; the D segment could be TRBD1, given 6 matching bases. Specimen: normal breast tissue next to the tumor. This sequence originates from a person aged 40 to 49 with breast cancer. The DNA sequence is as follows: TGTGCCATCAGTGGTGGACAGACGTCCTCCTACGAGCAGTACTTC. Its product reads: CAISGGQTSSYEQYF.